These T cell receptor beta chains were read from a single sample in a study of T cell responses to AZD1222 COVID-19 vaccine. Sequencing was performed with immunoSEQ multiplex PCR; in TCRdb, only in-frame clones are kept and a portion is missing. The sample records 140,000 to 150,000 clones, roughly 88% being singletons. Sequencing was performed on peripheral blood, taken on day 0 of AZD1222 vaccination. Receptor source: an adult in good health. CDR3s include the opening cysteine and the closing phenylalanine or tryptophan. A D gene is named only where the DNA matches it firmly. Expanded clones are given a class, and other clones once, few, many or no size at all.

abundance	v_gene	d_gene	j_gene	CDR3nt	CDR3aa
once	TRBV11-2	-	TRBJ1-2	TGTGCCAGCAGTCCTGACAGTCACGGCTACACCTTC	CASSPDSHGYTF
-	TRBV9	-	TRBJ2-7	TGTGCCAGCAGCGTAGAGGTTAGGGGCGAGCAGTACTTC	CASSVEVRGEQYF
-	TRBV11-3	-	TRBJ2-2	TGTGCCAGCAGCTTGGGCACCGGGGAGCTGTTTTTT	CASSLGTGELFF
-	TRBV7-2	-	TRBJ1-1	TGTGCCAGCAGCTCCCACGGGTCCGGCTCTGAAGCTTTCTTT	CASSSHGSGSEAFF
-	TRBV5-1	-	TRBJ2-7	TGCGCCAGCAGCTTGGACCCAAGAGTCGAGCAGTACTTC	CASSLDPRVEQYF
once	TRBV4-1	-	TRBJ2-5	TGCGCCAGCAGCCAAGCCCTAGTTGAGACCCAGTACTTC	CASSQALVETQYF
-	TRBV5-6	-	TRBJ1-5	TGTGCCAGCACCGAACAGGGACATCTTCCGGCGTCTAGCAATCAGCCCCAGCATTTT	CASTEQGHLPASSNQPQHF
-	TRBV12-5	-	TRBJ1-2	TGTGCTAGTGGTTTGGTAGGTGAGGAAATAAATGGCTACACCTTC	CASGLVGEEINGYTF
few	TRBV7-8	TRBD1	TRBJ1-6	TGTGCCAGCGGCCAGGGGACAGGGGACTCACCCCTCCACTTT	CASGQGTGDSPLHF
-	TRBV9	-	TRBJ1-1	TGTGCCAGCAGCGTAGCCGAGGAGCGAACTGAAGCTTTCTTT	CASSVAEERTEAFF
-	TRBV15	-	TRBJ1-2	TGTGCCACCAGCAGGGGGCGGAACTATGGCTACACCTTC	CATSRGRNYGYTF
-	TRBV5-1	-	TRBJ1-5	TGCGCCAGCAGCCCGGGGCCTACGACGGATAATCAGCCCCAGCATTTT	CASSPGPTTDNQPQHF
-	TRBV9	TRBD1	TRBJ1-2	TGTGCCAGCAGCACACAGGGGGCAAGCTATGGCTACACCTTC	CASSTQGASYGYTF
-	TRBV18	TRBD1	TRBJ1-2	TGTGCCAGCTCACCAGTGACAGGGGGCAGCGGTGGCTACACCTTC	CASSPVTGGSGGYTF
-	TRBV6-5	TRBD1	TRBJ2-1	TGTGCCAGCAGCTACATCGACAGGGGGCTGCACAATGAGCAGTTCTTC	CASSYIDRGLHNEQFF
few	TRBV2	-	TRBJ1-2	TGTGCCAGCGGGGGGACGGCCAACTATGGCTACACCTTC	CASGGTANYGYTF
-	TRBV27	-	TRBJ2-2	TGTGCCAGCAGTTTCCTCGGGACACCGGGGGCCGGGGAGCTGTTTTTT	CASSFLGTPGAGELFF
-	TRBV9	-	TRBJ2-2	TGTGCCAGCAGCCAAGGGGTAAACACCGGGGAGCTGTTTTTT	CASSQGVNTGELFF
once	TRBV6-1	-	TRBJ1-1	TGTGCCAGCAGTGAGGAGGGGGTTTCTGAAGCTTTCTTT	CASSEEGVSEAFF
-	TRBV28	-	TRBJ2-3	TGTGCCAGCAGTGCACGGGACTCAATGAATACGCAGTATTTT	CASSARDSMNTQYF
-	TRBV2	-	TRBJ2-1	TGTGCCTCCAAAAGGGGAGGTTTAGGGCATGAGCAGTTCTTC	CASKRGGLGHEQFF
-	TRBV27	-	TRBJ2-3	TGTGCCAGCAGTTCTCTCGGCGAAGGTGTCAGGACGCAGTATTTT	CASSSLGEGVRTQYF
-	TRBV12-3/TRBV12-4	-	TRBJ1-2	TGTGCCAGCAGTTTAAGGGGGGAGCCTACCTTC	CASSLRGEPTF
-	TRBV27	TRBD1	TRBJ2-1	TGTGCCAGCAGTTTACTCATCGACAGGGGTGGAGCTAGCGTATACAATGAGCAGTTCTTC	CASSLLIDRGGASVYNEQFF